The TCR beta chain under discussion was sequenced for a study of tumor-infiltrating lymphocytes in primary liver carcinoma. Study-level information: Patients included men and women of 30 to 69 years. Productive TCRbeta reads per sample were roughly 3.5 to 7.13 million, not differing by tissue.

Researchers drew blood RNA from unsorted whole blood and extracted germline DNA as well. As concerns this clonotype: As yet, its antigen is unknown. One end of the junction does not line up with germline, which may come from a read error.

Starting material of 500 ng total RNA yielded TCR beta cDNA via a constant-region primer. Slightly modified ARM-PCR, run as three nested multiplex PCR rounds, produced the TCR beta libraries. Amplification in the first two PCR rounds was performed using TRBV1-TRBV30 forward primers and a C-beta reverse primer for 9 to 11 cycles each. TCRdb fed the multiplex PCR reads into MiXCR, producing one record per CDR3 protein. The sample includes almost 200,000 distinct CDR3 sequences, about 65% of them seen just once. The CDR3 is 14 amino acids. The germline gives CDR1 SGHAT, CDR2 FQNNGV. Study-wide points: Relative to tumor region pairs, the tumor-adjacent and tumor-blood pairs showed overlap that was lower. Bulk unsorted samples prevented comparison of CD4+ and CD8+ repertoires.

The gene calls are TRBV11-2 and TRBJ2-3, with TRBD2 identical over 9 bases. Sequences were obtained from peripheral blood. The source is an older woman with primary liver carcinoma and hepatitis B virus infection. The CDR3 DNA reads as TGTACCAGCACCATTAGCGGGAGCGCAGATACGCAGTATTTT. As protein: CTSTISGSADTQYF.